This T cell receptor (beta chain) was captured by sequencing in a study of beta chain features in type 1 diabetes. Sequencing targeted expressed TCRB transcripts, as all isolated RNA had been reverse transcribed. Sequenced by immunoSEQ multiplex PCR; TCRdb stores in-frame clones only, minus some. The data hold some 270,000 clones, with under 13% observed a single time. This clone was seen more than once but under ten times. Its antigen is not known. This CDR3 is 13 amino acids long. Germline V gene lookup returns CDR1 SGHDT and CDR2 YYEEEE. Trimming took off 2 bases at V and 5 bases at J, with 10 bases between the two ends. The study, taken as a whole, reports: TCRB CDR3s from Type 1 diabetes patients were moderately but significantly shorter in all four CD4+ subsets. Cells that show high TCR expression could be over-represented by cDNA sequencing. Shorter templates might be favored by PCR, and equally so in patients and in controls.

The sample comprised naive CD4+ T cells from blood. The gene calls are TRBV5-6 and TRBJ2-5; D is perhaps TRBD1 (6 bases). The sequence was collected from a young man with type 1 diabetes. This chain's CDR3 is CASSFGQGETQYF. The DNA of the CDR3 is TGTGCCAGCAGCTTCGGGCAGGGGGAGACCCAGTACTTC.